Listed here are 26 T cell receptor beta chains from one sample, sequenced in a study of shared clonotypes between healthy human individuals. Some clones are missing from TCRdb's copy, which holds only in-frame ones; the method was immunoSEQ multiplex PCR. The sample carries 2 million to 2.5 million clones, roughly 93% recorded once. Sequencing was carried out using naive CD4+ T cells from PBMCs. Documented subset: CD45RA+ positively selected. These TCRs come from a man aged 18 to 29 in good health. Some clones in this sample may be carry-over from other donors' samples.

In this sample, this clone turned up a few times. The sample contains more than one DNA sequence encoding this CDR3. The chain has TRBV2 and TRBJ1-2; D gene ambiguous. The V end was cut by 3 bases, the J end by 3 bases, with 5 bases between. CDR3 length: 12 amino acids. Per the germline V gene, CDR1 is SNHLY and CDR2 is FYNNEI. DNA of the CDR3: TGTGCCAGCAGTGACGGTTACTATGGCTACACCTTC. Translating it yields CASSDGYYGYTF.

Note on this clone: The junction departs from the called germline gene at one end, perhaps through a read error. Other DNA sequences in this specimen translate into the identical CDR3. The chain links TRBV11-2 to TRBJ1-1; possibly TRBD1 for D (5 bases). This CDR3 has 13 amino acids. Germline V lookup: CDR1 SGHAT, CDR2 FQNNGV. The CDR3 loop reads CASSLERGTEAFF. Written as DNA, the CDR3 is TGTGCCAGCAGCCTAGAGAGGGGCACTGAAGCTTTCTTT.

The rearrangement uses TRBV7-2 and TRBJ2-3; 7 bases fit TRBD1. Germline V gene sequence: CDR1 SGHTA, CDR2 FQGNSA. This CDR3 region has 15 residues. V gave up 5 bases and J gave up 1 base; unmatched junction bases: 6. In DNA form, the CDR3 reads TGTGCCAGCAGCAATCGAAGGGGGCGCACAGATACGCAGTATTTT. The encoded protein is CASSNRRGRTDTQYF. Full variable domain (rest looked up from reference TRBV7-2 and TRBJ2-3): GAGVSQSPSNKVTEKGKDVELRCDPISGHTALYWYRQSLGQGLEFLIYFQGNSAPDKSGLPSDRFSAERTGGSVSTLTIQRTQQEDSAVYLCASSNRRGRTDTQYFGPGTRLTVL.

Worth noting for this clone: This same CDR3 is encoded by further DNA sequences in the sample. This rearrangement joins TRBV9 to TRBJ2-7; 7 nucleotides line up with TRBD2. The CDR3 runs to 15 residues. V was clipped by 0 bases and J by 1 base; unmatched bases: 4. Germline CDR1 reads SGDLS; CDR2 reads YYNGEE. The CDR3 region is CASSVAGGRSYEQYF. The CDR3 coding sequence is TGTGCCAGCAGCGTAGCCGGCGGGAGATCCTACGAGCAGTACTTC. Full variable domain (outside the CDR3, taken from reference TRBV9 and TRBJ2-7): DSGVTQTPKHLITATGQRVTLRCSPRSGDLSVYWYQQSLDQGLQFLIQYYNGEERAKGNILERFSAQQFPDLHSELNLSSLELGDSALYFCASSVAGGRSYEQYFGPGTRLTVT.

In this sample, this clone turned up a few times. V is TRBV2 and J is TRBJ1-5; 7 positions match TRBD1. This CDR3 has 14 residues. V was clipped by 4 bases and J by 3 bases; unmatched bases: 3. Germline-derived CDR1 and CDR2 are SNHLY and FYNNEI. The CDR3 nucleotides read TGTGCCAGCAGTGCTGGGACAGTCAATCAGCCCCAGCATTTT. This sequence encodes CASSAGTVNQPQHF.

This rearrangement joins TRBV18 to TRBJ2-3; 7 bases align to TRBD1. Germline lookup yields CDR1 KGHSH and CDR2 LQKENI. With V trimmed by 6 bases and J by 0 bases, 6 bases remained unmatched. The CDR3 is made up of 15 amino acids. As DNA, the CDR3 is TGTGCCAGCTCGTTATCGACAGGGAGCACAGATACGCAGTATTTT. Its protein is CASSLSTGSTDTQYF.

CDR3 sequence: CSVATGPNQPQHF. CDR3 DNA sequence: TGCAGCGTTGCGACAGGGCCCAATCAGCCCCAGCATTTT. The chain joins TRBV29-1 to TRBJ1-5; TRBD1 aligns across 7 bases. Germline assignment: CDR1 SQVTM and CDR2 ANQGSEA. The CDR3 runs 13 residues. Unmatched junction bases numbered 3, after V lost 4 bases and J lost 3 bases.

The rearrangement links TRBV5-1 to TRBJ1-1, with unresolved D. Germline assignment: CDR1 SGHRS and CDR2 YFSETQ. V was clipped by 1 base and J by 1 base, with 5 bases between them. The CDR3 length is 13 residues. In DNA form, the CDR3 reads TGCGCCAGCAGCTTGCCCGAGAACACTGAAGCTTTCTTT. This gives the protein CASSLPENTEAFF.

The CDR3 sequence: CASHQTGETYEQYF. CDR3 DNA: TGCGCCAGTCACCAGACAGGGGAGACCTACGAGCAGTACTTC. The chain carries TRBV5-1 and TRBJ2-7; 8 bases match TRBD1. Germline CDR1 reads SGHRS; CDR2 reads YFSETQ. V gave up 8 bases and J gave up 2 bases; unmatched junction bases: 9. CDR3 length: 14 amino acids.

This clone appeared once. This sequence joins TRBV18 and TRBJ2-7; D ambiguous. The CDR3 sequence is 13 residues long. Germline CDR1 KGHSH, CDR2 LQKENI. V was cut by 1 base and J by 3 bases, with 7 bases left in between. The CDR3 sequence is CASSPQSRYEQYF. The CDR3 nucleotides read TGTGCCAGCTCACCACAATCCCGCTACGAGCAGTACTTC.

The chain has TRBV7-2 and TRBJ1-2; D gene uncertain. Germline-derived CDR1 and CDR2 are SGHTA and FQGNSA. The CDR3 contains 15 residues. Between the trimmed V and J ends, which lost 1 base and 2 bases, there was a span of 11 bases. CDR3 region: CASSLGAAQNYGYTF. CDR3 sequence (DNA): TGTGCCAGCAGCTTAGGGGCCGCACAGAACTATGGCTACACCTTC.

The V call is TRBV5-1, the J call TRBJ2-3, with 9 bases lining up with TRBD1. The CDR3 sequence is 17 residues long. Trimming cost V 4 bases and J 1 base; bases outside gene matches: 10. Germline V gene data show CDR1 as SGHRS and CDR2 as YFSETQ. CDR3 in amino acids: CASSPDSRTGGTDTQYF. Written as DNA, the CDR3 is TGCGCCAGCAGCCCCGACTCCCGGACAGGGGGCACAGATACGCAGTATTTT.

V is TRBV11-2 and J is TRBJ2-6; D is undetermined. There are 16 residues in the CDR3. V was pared by 3 bases and J by 3 bases, with 12 bases between. From germline, CDR1 is SGHAT and CDR2 FQNNGV. The CDR3 DNA reads as TGTGCCAGCAGCTTCGGTAGGGATAATGGGGCCAACGTCCTGACTTTC. Amino acid sequence: CASSFGRDNGANVLTF.

The rearrangement links TRBV2 to TRBJ2-7; possibly TRBD2 for D (5 bases). V lost 2 bases to trimming and J lost 6 bases, with 14 bases between them. CDR1 and CDR2 from the germline V gene are SNHLY and FYNNEI. This CDR3 comprises 14 residues. CDR3 nucleotide sequence: TGTGCCAGCAGTGAACTGGGAGCCGTCGGCGAGCAGTACTTC. Protein sequence: CASSELGAVGEQYF.

The rearrangement links TRBV28 to TRBJ2-1, with 7 bases identical to TRBD2. J gave up 8 bases and V 1 base, and 11 bases lay outside the gene matches. In germline, CDR1 is MDHEN, CDR2 SYDVKM. The CDR3 sequence is 16 residues long. Here the CDR3 reads CASSLLGGSFGHEQFF. CDR3 coding DNA: TGTGCCAGCAGTTTATTAGGCGGGAGTTTTGGCCATGAGCAGTTCTTC.

The V gene is TRBV18, the J gene TRBJ2-7, with D uncertain. The CDR3 runs to 15 residues. Germline assignment: CDR1 KGHSH and CDR2 LQKENI. V gave up 1 base and J gave up 6 bases, with 16 bases separating them. CDR3 bases: TGTGCCAGCTCACCACTAGGCCAGGAGAACGGCGAGCAGTACTTC. It encodes CASSPLGQENGEQYF.

V is TRBV27 and J is TRBJ2-7; the match to TRBD2 covers 8 bases. Germline V gives CDR1 MNHEY, CDR2 SMNVEV (reference sequence). V gave up 4 bases and J gave up 4 bases; unmatched junction bases: 9. This CDR3 is 15 amino acids long. CDR3 protein: CASSSPAGGRYEQYF. CDR3 DNA sequence: TGTGCCAGCAGTTCCCCTGCGGGAGGAAGGTACGAGCAGTACTTC.

This clone was recorded only once. The rearrangement uses TRBV7-3 and TRBJ2-1, with D unresolved. CDR1 and CDR2 from the germline V gene are SGHTA and FQGTGA. The CDR3 runs 13 residues. Deletions cut 2 bases from V and 5 bases from J, with 7 bases between. The CDR3 reads CASSLGLNNEQFF. CDR3 DNA sequence: TGTGCCAGCAGCTTAGGGTTGAACAATGAGCAGTTCTTC. Combining the CDR3 with reference TRBV7-3 and TRBJ2-1 gives the whole variable domain GAGVSQTPSNKVTEKGKYVELRCDPISGHTALYWYRQSLGQGPEFLIYFQGTGAADDSGLPNDRFFAVRPEGSVSTLKIQRTERGDSAVYLCASSLGLNNEQFFGPGTRLTVL.

This chain joins TRBV9 and TRBJ2-2; D ambiguous. Germline V gene lookup returns CDR1 SGDLS and CDR2 YYNGEE. The ends were cut back, 0 bases at V and 6 bases at J, with 9 bases in the middle. The CDR3 is 14 amino acids. In nucleotides, the CDR3 is TGTGCCAGCAGCGTAGGCCTAGATTCCGGGGAGCTGTTTTTT. This sequence encodes CASSVGLDSGELFF.

The V gene is TRBV9, the J gene TRBJ1-3; 7 positions match TRBD1. Germline V CDR1 and CDR2: SGDLS, YYNGEE. The trim removed 4 bases at V and 0 bases at J, leaving 10 bases unmatched. The CDR3 sequence is 17 residues long. The CDR3 loop is CASSPRGTELSGNTIYF. CDR3 DNA sequence: TGTGCCAGCAGCCCGAGGGGGACAGAGCTCTCTGGAAACACCATATATTTT.

The gene calls are TRBV7-2 and TRBJ2-1; the D gene could be TRBD1 or TRBD2 (5 bases each). Germline V CDR1 and CDR2: SGHTA, FQGNSA. The CDR3 totals 16 residues. V shed 2 bases and J shed 2 bases, with 13 bases lying between them. The CDR3 here is CASSLSSGRTYNEQFF. CDR3 nucleotide sequence: TGTGCCAGCAGCTTATCGTCAGGGAGAACCTACAATGAGCAGTTCTTC.

The CDR3 is CSVGHDRGRGEQYF. The CDR3 DNA follows: TGCAGCGTAGGACATGACAGGGGTCGTGGAGAGCAGTACTTC. J is TRBJ2-7 and V is TRBV29-1, with TRBD1 matching over 8 bases. V dropped 6 bases and J dropped 7; count of bases not matched to a gene: 14. From germline, CDR1 is SQVTM and CDR2 ANQGSEA. The length of the CDR3 is 14 residues.

This chain links TRBV7-2 with TRBJ2-2, with unresolved D. This CDR3 contains 13 residues. Germline CDR1 is SGHTA and CDR2 is FQGNSA. Trimming removed 1 base at V and 3 bases at J, with 3 bases between. The CDR3 DNA sequence: TGTGCCAGCAGCTTAGGGTACACCGGGGAGCTGTTTTTT. Translating gives CASSLGYTGELFF.

This chain joins TRBV28 and TRBJ2-3, with a weak D call TRBD1 (6 bases). Germline values: CDR1 MDHEN, CDR2 SYDVKM. Trimming removed 3 bases at V and 5 bases at J, with 9 bases between. This CDR3 region has 13 residues. The CDR3 loop reads CASSFSRGDTQYF. The CDR3 DNA follows: TGTGCCAGCAGTTTTTCCAGGGGAGATACGCAGTATTTT.

The chain has TRBV19 and TRBJ1-2; no clear D gene. The length of the CDR3 is 13 residues. CDR1 is LNHDA and CDR2 is SQIVND in the germline V gene (reference sequence). Deletions cut 3 bases from V and 4 bases from J, with 9 bases between. The CDR3 loop is CASSMVPSYGYTF. CDR3 DNA: TGTGCCAGTAGTATGGTTCCCAGCTATGGCTACACCTTC.

This clone has just one count. V usage is TRBV6-1 and J usage is TRBJ2-3, with D possibly matching TRBD2 (5 bases). Per germline, CDR1 MNHNS and CDR2 SASEGT. V lost 0 bases to trimming and J lost 1 base, with 11 bases between them. The length of the CDR3 is 16 residues. The chain's CDR3 is CASSEAGSVGTDTQYF. CDR3 coding DNA: TGTGCCAGCAGTGAAGCCGGTAGCGTGGGCACAGATACGCAGTATTTT.